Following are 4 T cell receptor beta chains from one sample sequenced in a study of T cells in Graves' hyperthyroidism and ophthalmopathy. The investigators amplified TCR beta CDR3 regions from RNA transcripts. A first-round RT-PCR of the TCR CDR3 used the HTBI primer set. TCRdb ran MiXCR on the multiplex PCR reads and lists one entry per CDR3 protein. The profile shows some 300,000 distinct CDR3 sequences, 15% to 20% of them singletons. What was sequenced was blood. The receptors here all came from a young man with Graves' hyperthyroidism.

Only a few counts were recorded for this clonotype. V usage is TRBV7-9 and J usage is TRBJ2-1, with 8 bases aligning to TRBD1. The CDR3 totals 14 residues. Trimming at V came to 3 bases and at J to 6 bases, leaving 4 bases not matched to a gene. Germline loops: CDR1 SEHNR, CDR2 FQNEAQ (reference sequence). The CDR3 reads CASSFPGGFNEQFF. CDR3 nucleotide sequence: TGTGCCAGCAGCTTCCCAGGGGGCTTCAATGAGCAGTTCTTC.

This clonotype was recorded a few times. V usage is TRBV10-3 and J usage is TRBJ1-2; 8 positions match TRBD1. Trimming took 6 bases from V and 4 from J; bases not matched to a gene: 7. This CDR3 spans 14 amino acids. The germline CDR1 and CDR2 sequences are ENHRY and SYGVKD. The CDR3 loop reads CAIRSGGPFYGYTF. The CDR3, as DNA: TGTGCCATCAGGTCAGGGGGCCCCTTCTATGGCTACACCTTC.

The CDR3 is CASSPRGQGVYEQFF. The CDR3 region has the DNA TGTGCCAGCAGTCCCCGCGGACAGGGTGTCTATGAGCAGTTCTTC. The genes are TRBV28 and TRBJ2-1; 8 bases fit TRBD1. There are 15 residues in the CDR3. Germline CDR1 and CDR2: MDHEN and SYDVKM. V was clipped by 5 bases and J by 8 bases; unmatched bases: 11.

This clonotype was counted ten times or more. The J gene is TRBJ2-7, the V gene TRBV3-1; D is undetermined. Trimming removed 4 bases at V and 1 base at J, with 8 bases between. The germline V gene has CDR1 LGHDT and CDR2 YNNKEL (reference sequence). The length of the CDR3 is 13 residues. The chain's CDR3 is CASSLGESYEQYF. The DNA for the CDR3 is TGTGCCAGCAGCCTCGGCGAGTCCTACGAGCAGTACTTC.